This T cell receptor beta chain was sequenced for a study of T cells in Graves' hyperthyroidism and ophthalmopathy (dated by TCRdb to between 2018 and 2021). With respect to the entire study: Peripheral blood was sampled at the time of initial diagnosis, prior to any treatment. A discovery cohort of approximately 100 patients, roughly 40 with Graves' ophthalmopathy and under 60 with stable Graves' hyperthyroidism, was used to find distinguishing TCR V-J signatures. An independent validation cohort of around 20 hyperthyroidism patients and approximately 16 patients who later progressed to ophthalmopathy tested prospective prediction of ophthalmopathy. The 100 discovery patients were randomly divided into training and test sets at a 7:3 ratio. In addition, the study compared T-cell repertoires in thyroid tissue and in blood from several Graves' hyperthyroidism patients. Following sampling, methimazole starting at 30 mg daily was given to hyperthyroidism patients, and high-dose intravenous methylprednisolone was given to ophthalmopathy patients. TCR Vbeta CDR3 sequencing of fewer than 150 peripheral blood samples (over 40 ophthalmopathy, 75 to 80 hyperthyroidism and 17 progressor patients) is reported in the paper. Broader findings and caveats from the paper: A 13 V-J signature model separated ophthalmopathy from stable hyperthyroidism, with just over 85% sensitivity and about 81% specificity in cross-validation and 80%/75% in testing. Blood samples also contained most of the expanded thyroid clonotypes (frequency above 0.001), which suggests that blood repertoires may reflect thyroid immune responses. Sample size was not statistically predetermined, and blinding of investigators to group allocation was not performed. In validation, the model predicted progression to ophthalmopathy a median of approximately 6.6 months before onset, with about 71% sensitivity and roughly 79% specificity.

Graves' hyperthyroidism was defined as stable when no progression to ophthalmopathy occurred over 18 months of follow-up. The hyperthyroidism patients were between 18 and 65 years old and newly diagnosed, with a disease duration of less than 2 months. Any patient with an uncontrolled infection, another autoimmune disease, pregnancy or lactation was excluded. Diagnoses were based on clinical symptoms, serum thyroxine and TRAb, thyroid ultrasound and orbital computed tomography. PBMCs were separated from roughly 10 ml of fresh peripheral blood using Ficoll-Paque density gradient centrifugation. Trizol reagent was used to extract total RNA, and RNA quality was then checked on an Agilent 2100 Bioanalyzer. Per the germline V gene (reference sequence), LGHDT is the CDR1 and YNNKEL is the CDR2. V is reduced by 4 bases and J by 5 bases, leaving a spacing of 14 bases between them. From its cysteine to its phenylalanine, the CDR3 spans 14 amino acids. The retained sequence is limited to the CDR3, 42 bases, with the frame set at the first base.

The table lists this clonotype with many counts. There is no known antigen for this receptor. The record has no base qualities; no much larger clone is one base away. The TCR beta CDR3 regions were amplified from RNA transcripts. The TCR CDR3 was subjected to a first round of RT-PCR using the HTBI primer set and the Qiagen OneStep RT-PCR kit. The libraries were constructed in a second round of multiplex PCR and then size-selected and purified. Paired-end sequencing of the libraries was performed with 100 bp reads on an Illumina HiSeq2000. On the authors' methods: Raw data were processed with SOAPnuke, discarding reads with adapters, uncalled bases, mean Phred below 15, or no exact constant-primer or identifier match. COPE v1.2.5 was used to merge high-quality paired reads, and clonotypes were defined as unique nucleotide sequences. Clonotypes were aligned to IMGT TRBV, TRBD and TRBJ reference segments using MiTCR v1.1. The analysis was restricted to V-J combinations with a frequency above 0.0001, which together covered 99.2% of the repertoires. The TCS score was defined as the ratio of F50 (clonal expansion) to E x V (chaos), calculated using BLOSUM62-based TCRdist between CDR3 peptides within each V-J. Welch's t-statistics and random forest reduced roughly 530 V-J features to 10 to 15, which were used in a naive Bayes classifier (R e1071). The public reads were quality trimmed at Q25 with fastp and then assembled into clones with MiXCR by TCRdb, keeping productive beta chains. When rows share a CDR3 protein, they turn into one entry using the most common DNA and genes. Here the V and J calls rest on TCRdb's processing, not on the authors' analysis. Present in this sample are under 800,000 distinct CDR3 sequences, around 13% of which were seen just once. Approximately 10% of the sample is held by the ten biggest clonotypes.

Sequencing was performed on blood. The clonotype comes from a woman aged 18 to 35 with Graves' hyperthyroidism. Rearrangement joined TRBV3-1 to TRBJ2-5; the D segment could be TRBD1, given 6 matching bases. The CDR3: CASSRKGVKETQYF. The DNA reads as follows: TGTGCCAGCAGCCGTAAGGGGGTTAAGGAGACCCAGTACTTC.